This T cell receptor beta chain was sequenced for a study of glioma-infiltrating T cells. Using RNA template, CDR3s of TCR alpha and beta were amplified with iRepertoire arm-PCR. Tissue mRNA or PBMC total RNA, roughly 85-450 ng, went into one-step reverse transcription and amplification. TCRdb itself ran the multiplex PCR reads through MiXCR, one entry per CDR3 protein. Here the sample spans about 210,000 distinct CDR3 sequences, 32% being singletons. Worth noting for this clonotype: The target antigen is unknown. An end of the junction does not agree with germline; a read error may underlie this.

General study findings and limits: CDR3 overlap between tissue and blood was very small. Gliomas, especially low-grade, showed above-expected tissue-blood divergence; non-neoplastic patients showed below.

This CDR3 has 14 residues. Germline lookup yields CDR1 SGHKS and CDR2 YYEKEE (reference sequence). Input material: glioma tissue, nonneoplastic brain tissue, or PBMCs (not recorded which). The receptor was isolated from a human donor with low-grade glioma or glioblastoma, undergoing nonglioma brain surgery, or in good health (not recorded which). The chain is built from TRBV5-5 and TRBJ2-1, with 8 bases fitting TRBD2. Written as DNA, the CDR3 is TGTGCCAGCAGCTCCGGGACTAGTCAGACTGAGCAGTCCTTC. Translating gives CASSSGTSQTEQSF.